The following is a T cell receptor (beta chain) sequence with its context. What it binds is not known. Germline CDR1 is SEHNR and CDR2 is FQNEAQ (reference sequence). V was pared by 10 bases and J by 7 bases, with 9 bases of the junction left unmatched. The CDR3 is 12 amino acids. TCRdb used MiXCR to reprocess the 5' RACE reads, holding one entry per CDR3 protein. The sample lists 300,000 to 450,000 distinct CDR3 sequences, about 7.8% occurring once. The data stem from a study of T cells after yellow fever vaccination. The study, taken as a whole, reports: Of the clonotypes, a small share occurred in both CD4 and CD8 compartments. Most primary-vaccination clones reappeared after the booster (approximately 97% CD4, about 90% CD8).

The sequence derives from a young man who received the YFV17D yellow fever vaccine. Material: PBMCs, obtained 35 to 50 days after the first yellow fever vaccination. The genes are TRBV7-9 and TRBJ1-1; 7 bases align to TRBD1. The CDR3 is CATTPGGLEAFF. In DNA, the CDR3 is TGTGCCACCACACCAGGGGGTCTTGAAGCTTTCTTT. Filled out from reference TRBV7-9 and TRBJ1-1, the complete variable domain reads DTGVSQNPRHKITKRGQNVTFRCDPISEHNRLYWYRQTLGQGPEFLTYFQNEAQLEKSRLLSDRFSAERPKGSFSTLEIQRTEQGDSAMYLCATTPGGLEAFFGQGTRLTVV.